This entry describes one TCR beta chain. Its antigen is not identified. The data belong to a study of shared clonotypes between healthy human individuals. The donor cohort consisted entirely of Caucasian adults residing in Nashville, Tennessee. The DNA input per sorted-subset replicate PCR was approximately 210 ng, corresponding to some 30,000 T cell genomes. Generated by immunoSEQ multiplex PCR, the TCRdb table keeps only in-frame clones and is missing some. The sample consists of some 1.5 million clones, roughly 97% of them appearing once. Whole-study results and caveats: The study found about 4.6% of naive CD4 clonotypes shared across a few donors. The study's rarefaction showed incomplete sorted-subset sequencing despite large depth.

The V and J ends lost 3 bases and 2 bases respectively, with 9 bases between them. The CDR3 length is 14 residues. The germline V gene encodes CDR1 ENHRY and CDR2 SYGVKD. The specimen was naive CD4+ T cells sorted from blood. The subset was: CD45RA+ positively selected. The chain links TRBV10-3 to TRBJ2-3; no clear D. The TCR originated in a young man in good health. This CDR3 is CAISETRYTDTQYF. CDR3 DNA: TGTGCCATCAGTGAAACCCGCTACACAGATACGCAGTATTTT.